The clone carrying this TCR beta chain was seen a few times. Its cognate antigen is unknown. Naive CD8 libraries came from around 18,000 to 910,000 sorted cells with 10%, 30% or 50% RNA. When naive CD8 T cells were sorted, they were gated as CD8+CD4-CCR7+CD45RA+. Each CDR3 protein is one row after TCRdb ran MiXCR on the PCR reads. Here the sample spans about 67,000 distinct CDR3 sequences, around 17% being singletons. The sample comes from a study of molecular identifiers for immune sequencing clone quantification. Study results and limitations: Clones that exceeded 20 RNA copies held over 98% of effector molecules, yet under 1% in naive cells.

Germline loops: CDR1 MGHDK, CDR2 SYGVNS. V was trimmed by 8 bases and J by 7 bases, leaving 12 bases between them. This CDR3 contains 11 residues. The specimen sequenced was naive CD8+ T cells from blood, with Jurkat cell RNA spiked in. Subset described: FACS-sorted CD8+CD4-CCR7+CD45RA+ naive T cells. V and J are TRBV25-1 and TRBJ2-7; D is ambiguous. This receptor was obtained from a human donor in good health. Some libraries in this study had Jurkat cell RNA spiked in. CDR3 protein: CASGRLNEQYF. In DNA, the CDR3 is TGTGCCAGCGGCCGGCTAAATGAGCAGTACTTC.